What follows are 5 T cell receptor beta chains derived from one specimen sequenced in a study of T-cell reconstitution after alpha-beta-depleted transplantation in children. Unique molecular identifiers were used in preparing the TCRbeta library. MiXCR, run by TCRdb on the PCR reads, gives a single entry per CDR3 protein. The table has 580,000 or so distinct CDR3 sequences, under 30% seen once. The source material was PBMCs, mostly from graft donor cells, sampled 360 days after TCRalphabeta/CD19-depleted stem cell transplant. Receptor source: a boy in the first two years of life who had a stem cell transplant for acute myeloid leukemia, so the T cells may come from the graft donor.

J is TRBJ1-1 and V is TRBV29-1; 7 bases are shared with TRBD1. The CDR3 length is 15 residues. V was clipped by 5 bases and J by 3 bases; unmatched bases: 12. Germline CDR1 SQVTM, CDR2 ANQGSEA. CDR3 bases: TGCAGCGTTACAGGGGATCGTCACTCCGACACTGAAGCTTTCTTT. As protein: CSVTGDRHSDTEAFF.

There are many counts of this clonotype. This rearrangement joins TRBV20-1 to TRBJ1-2; D is unclear. The CDR3 extends over 12 amino acids. V was shortened by 3 bases and J by 5 bases, with 10 bases between the two germline ends. The germline CDR1 and CDR2 sequences are DFQATT and SNEGSKA (reference sequence). CDR3 in amino acids: CSASLWVYGYTF. The CDR3 DNA reads as TGCAGTGCTAGCCTCTGGGTTTATGGCTACACCTTC.

This chain connects TRBV6-5 to TRBJ2-7; 8 bases line up with TRBD1. Looked up from germline, CDR1 is MNHEY and CDR2 is SVGAGI. V lost 2 bases and J lost 2; bases outside the gene matches: 8. CDR3 length: 16 residues. The CDR3 loop reads CASSYGGQDLAYEQYV. In nucleotides, the CDR3 is TGTGCCAGCAGTTACGGGGGACAGGACCTCGCCTACGAGCAGTACGTC.

This clonotype was observed many times. The chain uses TRBV2 and TRBJ1-2; 7 nucleotides agree with TRBD1. J was trimmed by 1 base and V by 6 bases; bases with no gene match: 11. The CDR3 consists of 16 residues. Germline V gives CDR1 SNHLY, CDR2 FYNNEI. DNA for the CDR3: TGTGCCAGCAGACAACTCCCGGGACAGCTTAACTATGGCTACACCTTC. This gives the protein CASRQLPGQLNYGYTF.

V gene TRBV4-3 combines with J gene TRBJ2-7, with D hard to call. The V gene lost 0 bases and the J gene lost 3 bases, with 15 bases spanning the gap. The CDR3 loop spans 16 amino acids. CDR1 and CDR2 from the germline V gene are LGHNA and YSLEER. CDR3 in DNA: TGCGCCAGCAGCCAAGATTTCCGCCAAGGTTACTACGAGCAGTACTTC. This codes for CASSQDFRQGYYEQYF.